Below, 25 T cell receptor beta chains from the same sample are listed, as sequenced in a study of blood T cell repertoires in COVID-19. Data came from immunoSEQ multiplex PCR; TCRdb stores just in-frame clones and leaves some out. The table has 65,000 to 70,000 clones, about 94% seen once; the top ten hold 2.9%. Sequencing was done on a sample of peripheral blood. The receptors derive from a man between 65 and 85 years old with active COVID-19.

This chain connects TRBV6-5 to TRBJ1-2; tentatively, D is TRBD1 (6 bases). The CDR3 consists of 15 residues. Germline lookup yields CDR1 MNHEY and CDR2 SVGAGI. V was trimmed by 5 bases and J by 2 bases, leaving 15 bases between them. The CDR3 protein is CASSPDRQGNYGYTF. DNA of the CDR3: TGTGCCAGCAGTCCTGACAGGCAAGGGAACTATGGCTACACCTTC.

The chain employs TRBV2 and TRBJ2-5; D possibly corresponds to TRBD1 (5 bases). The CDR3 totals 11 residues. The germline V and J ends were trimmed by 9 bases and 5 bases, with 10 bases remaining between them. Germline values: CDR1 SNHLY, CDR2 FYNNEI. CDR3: CASAGWETQYF. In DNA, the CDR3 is TGTGCCAGTGCAGGGTGGGAGACCCAGTACTTC. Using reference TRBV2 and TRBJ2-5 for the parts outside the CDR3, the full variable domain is EPEVTQTPSHQVTQMGQEVILRCVPISNHLYFYWYRQILGQKVEFLVSFYNNEISEKSEIFDDQFSVERPDGSNFTLKIRSTKLEDSAMYFCASAGWETQYFGPGTRLLVL.

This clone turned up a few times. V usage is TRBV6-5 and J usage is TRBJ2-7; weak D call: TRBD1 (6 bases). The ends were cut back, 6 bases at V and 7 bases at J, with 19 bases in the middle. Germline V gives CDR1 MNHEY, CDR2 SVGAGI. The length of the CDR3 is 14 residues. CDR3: CASRETGRQKEQYF. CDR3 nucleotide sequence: TGTGCCAGCAGGGAGACAGGCCGGCAAAAGGAGCAGTACTTC.

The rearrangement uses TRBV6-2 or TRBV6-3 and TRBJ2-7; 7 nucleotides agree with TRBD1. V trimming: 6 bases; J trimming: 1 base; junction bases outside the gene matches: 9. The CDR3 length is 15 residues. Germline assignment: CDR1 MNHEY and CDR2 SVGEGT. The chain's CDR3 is CASSLLRTGSYEQYF. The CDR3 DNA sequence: TGTGCCAGCAGCCTATTGCGGACAGGTTCCTACGAGCAGTACTTC.

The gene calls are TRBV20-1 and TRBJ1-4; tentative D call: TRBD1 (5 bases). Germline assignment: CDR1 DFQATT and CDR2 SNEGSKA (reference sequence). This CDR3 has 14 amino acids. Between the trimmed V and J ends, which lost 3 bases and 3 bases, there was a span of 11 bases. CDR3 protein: CSASLGEANEKLFF. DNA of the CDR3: TGCAGTGCTAGTCTAGGGGAGGCTAATGAAAAACTGTTTTTT.

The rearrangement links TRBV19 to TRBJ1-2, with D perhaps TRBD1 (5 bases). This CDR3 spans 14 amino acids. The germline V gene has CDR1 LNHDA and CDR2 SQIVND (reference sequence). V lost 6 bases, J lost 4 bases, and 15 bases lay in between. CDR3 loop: CASRMGGSTYGYTF. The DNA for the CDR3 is TGTGCCAGTAGGATGGGGGGGTCGACCTATGGCTACACCTTC.

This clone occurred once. This chain's CDR3 is CASSFNSLYEQYF. CDR3 DNA: TGTGCCAGCAGTTTTAACAGCTTGTACGAGCAGTACTTC. The genes are TRBV27 and TRBJ2-7, with D unclear. Germline V CDR1 and CDR2: MNHEY, SMNVEV (reference sequence). The CDR3 loop spans 13 amino acids. Trimming pared 3 bases from V and 4 bases from J, leaving 10 bases between.

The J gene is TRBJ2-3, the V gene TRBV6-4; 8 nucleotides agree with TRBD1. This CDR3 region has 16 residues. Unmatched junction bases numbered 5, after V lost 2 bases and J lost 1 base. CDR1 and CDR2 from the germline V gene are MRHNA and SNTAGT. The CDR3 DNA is TGTGCCAGCAGTGACAAGACAGGGGAGGGCACAGATACGCAGTATTTT. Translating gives CASSDKTGEGTDTQYF.

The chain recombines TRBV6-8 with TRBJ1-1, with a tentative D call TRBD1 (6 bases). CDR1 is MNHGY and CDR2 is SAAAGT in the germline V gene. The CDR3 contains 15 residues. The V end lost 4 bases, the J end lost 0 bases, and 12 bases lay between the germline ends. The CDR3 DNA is TGTGCCAGCAGTTTCATCAGGGGCATGAACACTGAAGCTTTCTTT. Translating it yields CASSFIRGMNTEAFF.

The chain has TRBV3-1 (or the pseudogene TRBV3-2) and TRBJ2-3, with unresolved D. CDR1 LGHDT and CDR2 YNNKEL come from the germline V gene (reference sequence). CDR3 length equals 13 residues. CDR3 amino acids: CASHDTTTDTQYF. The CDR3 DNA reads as TGTGCGTCCCACGACACAACCACAGATACGCAGTATTTT.

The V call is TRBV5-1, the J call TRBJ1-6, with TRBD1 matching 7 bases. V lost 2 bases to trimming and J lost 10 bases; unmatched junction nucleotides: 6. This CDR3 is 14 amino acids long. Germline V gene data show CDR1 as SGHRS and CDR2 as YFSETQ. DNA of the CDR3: TGCGCCAGCAGCTTTACAGGGGAAGGCTCACCCCTCCACTTT. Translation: CASSFTGEGSPLHF.

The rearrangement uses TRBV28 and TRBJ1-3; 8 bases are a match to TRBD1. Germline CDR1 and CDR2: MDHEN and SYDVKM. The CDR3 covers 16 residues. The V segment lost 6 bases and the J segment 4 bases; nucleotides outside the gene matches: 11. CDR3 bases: TGTGCCAGCAGGTTGTTCGCAGGGGGCGCGGGAAACACCATATATTTT. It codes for CASRLFAGGAGNTIYF.

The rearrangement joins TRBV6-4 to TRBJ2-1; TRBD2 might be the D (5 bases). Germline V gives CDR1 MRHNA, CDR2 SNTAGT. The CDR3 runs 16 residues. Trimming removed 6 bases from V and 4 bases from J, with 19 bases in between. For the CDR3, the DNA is TGTGCCAGCAGCCCCCAAGAGGGTGTTAGGTACAATGAGCAGTTCTTC. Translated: CASSPQEGVRYNEQFF.

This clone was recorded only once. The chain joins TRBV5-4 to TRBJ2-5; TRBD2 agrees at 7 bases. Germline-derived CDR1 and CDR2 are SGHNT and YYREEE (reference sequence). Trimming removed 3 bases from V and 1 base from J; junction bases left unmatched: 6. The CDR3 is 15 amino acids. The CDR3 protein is CASSSLATSQETQYF. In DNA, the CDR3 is TGTGCCAGCAGCTCACTAGCGACTAGCCAAGAGACCCAGTACTTC.

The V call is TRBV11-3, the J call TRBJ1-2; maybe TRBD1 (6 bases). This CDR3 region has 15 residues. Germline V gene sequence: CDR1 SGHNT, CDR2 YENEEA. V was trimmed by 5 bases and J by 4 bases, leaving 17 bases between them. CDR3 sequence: CASSPRDIVTYGYTF. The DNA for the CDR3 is TGTGCCAGCAGCCCCAGGGACATTGTTACCTATGGCTACACCTTC. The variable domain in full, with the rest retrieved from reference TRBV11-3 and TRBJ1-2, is EAGVVQSPRYKIIEKKQPVAFWCNPISGHNTLYWYLQNLGQGPELLIRYENEEAVDDSQLPKDRFSAERLKGVDSTLKIQPAELGDSAVYLCASSPRDIVTYGYTFGSGTRLTVV.

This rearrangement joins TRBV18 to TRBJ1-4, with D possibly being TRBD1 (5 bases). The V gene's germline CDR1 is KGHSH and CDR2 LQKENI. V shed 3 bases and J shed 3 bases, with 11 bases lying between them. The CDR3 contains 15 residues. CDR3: CASSPQGTANEKLFF. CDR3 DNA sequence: TGTGCCAGCTCACCTCAGGGCACGGCTAATGAAAAACTGTTTTTT. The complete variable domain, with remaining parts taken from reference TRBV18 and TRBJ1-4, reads NAGVMQNPRHLVRRRGQEARLRCSPMKGHSHVYWYRQLPEEGLKFMVYLQKENIIDESGMPKERFSAEFPKEGPSILRIQQVVRGDSAAYFCASSPQGTANEKLFFGSGTQLSVL.

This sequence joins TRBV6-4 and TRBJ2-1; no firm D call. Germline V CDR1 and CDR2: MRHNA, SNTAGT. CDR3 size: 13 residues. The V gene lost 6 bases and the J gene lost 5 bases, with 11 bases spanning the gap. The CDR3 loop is CASSHQINNEQFF. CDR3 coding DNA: TGTGCCAGCAGCCACCAGATTAACAATGAGCAGTTCTTC.

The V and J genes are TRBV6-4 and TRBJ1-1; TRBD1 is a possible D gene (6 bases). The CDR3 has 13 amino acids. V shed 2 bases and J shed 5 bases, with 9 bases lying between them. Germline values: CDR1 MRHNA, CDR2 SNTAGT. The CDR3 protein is CASSDTGLTEAFF. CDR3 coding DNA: TGTGCCAGCAGTGACACAGGGCTTACTGAAGCTTTCTTT.

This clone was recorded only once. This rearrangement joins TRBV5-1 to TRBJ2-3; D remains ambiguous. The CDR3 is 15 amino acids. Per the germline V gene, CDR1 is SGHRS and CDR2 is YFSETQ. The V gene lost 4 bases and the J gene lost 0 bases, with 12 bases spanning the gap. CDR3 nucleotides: TGCGCCAGCAGCGGAAGCGACCGAAGCACAGATACGCAGTATTTT. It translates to CASSGSDRSTDTQYF.

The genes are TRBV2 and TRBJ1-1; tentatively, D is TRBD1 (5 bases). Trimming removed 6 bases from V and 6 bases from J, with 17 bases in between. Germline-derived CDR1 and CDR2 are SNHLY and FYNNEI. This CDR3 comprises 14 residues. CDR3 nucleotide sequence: TGTGCCAGCAGAGGAAGAACCCAGGGTCCTGAAGCTTTCTTT. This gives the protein CASRGRTQGPEAFF. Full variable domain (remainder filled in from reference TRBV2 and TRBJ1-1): EPEVTQTPSHQVTQMGQEVILRCVPISNHLYFYWYRQILGQKVEFLVSFYNNEISEKSEIFDDQFSVERPDGSNFTLKIRSTKLEDSAMYFCASRGRTQGPEAFFGQGTRLTVV.

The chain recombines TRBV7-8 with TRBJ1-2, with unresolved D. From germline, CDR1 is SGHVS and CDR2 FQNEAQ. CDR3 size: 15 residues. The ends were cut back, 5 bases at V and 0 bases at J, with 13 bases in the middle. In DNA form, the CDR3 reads TGTGCCAGCAGCCCCCGTGAACTGACTAACTATGGCTACACCTTC. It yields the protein CASSPRELTNYGYTF.

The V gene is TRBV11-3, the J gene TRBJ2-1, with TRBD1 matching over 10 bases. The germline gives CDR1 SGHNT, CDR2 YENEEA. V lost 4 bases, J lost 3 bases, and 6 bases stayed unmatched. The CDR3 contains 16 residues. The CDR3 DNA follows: TGTGCCAGCAGCTCTCGACAGGGGGCTATCTACAATGAGCAGTTCTTC. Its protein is CASSSRQGAIYNEQFF.

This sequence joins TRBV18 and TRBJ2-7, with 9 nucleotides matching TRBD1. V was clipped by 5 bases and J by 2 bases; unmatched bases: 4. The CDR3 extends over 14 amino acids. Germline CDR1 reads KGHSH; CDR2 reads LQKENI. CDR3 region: CASSGDRGTYEQYF. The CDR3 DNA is TGTGCCAGCTCAGGTGACAGGGGGACCTACGAGCAGTACTTC. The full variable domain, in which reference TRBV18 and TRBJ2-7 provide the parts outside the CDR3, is NAGVMQNPRHLVRRRGQEARLRCSPMKGHSHVYWYRQLPEEGLKFMVYLQKENIIDESGMPKERFSAEFPKEGPSILRIQQVVRGDSAAYFCASSGDRGTYEQYFGPGTRLTVT.

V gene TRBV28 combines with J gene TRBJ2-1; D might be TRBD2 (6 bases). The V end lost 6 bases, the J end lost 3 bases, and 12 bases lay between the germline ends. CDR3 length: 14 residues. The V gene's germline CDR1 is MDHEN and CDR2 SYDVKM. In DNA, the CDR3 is TGTGCCAGCAGCCCCCGGGACTTCTACAATGAGCAGTTCTTC. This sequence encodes CASSPRDFYNEQFF.

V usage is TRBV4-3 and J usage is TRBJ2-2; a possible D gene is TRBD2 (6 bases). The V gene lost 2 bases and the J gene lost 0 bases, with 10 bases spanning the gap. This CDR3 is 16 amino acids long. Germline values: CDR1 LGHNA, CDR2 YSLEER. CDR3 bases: TGCGCCAGCAGCCAAACGCGGGGAGCGAACACCGGGGAGCTGTTTTTT. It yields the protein CASSQTRGANTGELFF.